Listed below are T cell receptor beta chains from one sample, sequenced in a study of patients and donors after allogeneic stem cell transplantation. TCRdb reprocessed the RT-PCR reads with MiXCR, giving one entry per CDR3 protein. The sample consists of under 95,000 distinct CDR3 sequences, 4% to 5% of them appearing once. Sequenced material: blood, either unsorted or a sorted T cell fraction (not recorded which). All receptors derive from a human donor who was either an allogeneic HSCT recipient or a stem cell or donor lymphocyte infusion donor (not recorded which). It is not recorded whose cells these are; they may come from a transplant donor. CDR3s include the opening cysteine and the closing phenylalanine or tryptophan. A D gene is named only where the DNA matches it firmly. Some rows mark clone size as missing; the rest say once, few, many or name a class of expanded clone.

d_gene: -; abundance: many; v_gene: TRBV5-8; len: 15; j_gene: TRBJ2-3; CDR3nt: TGTGCCAGCCAGCGACGGTCGGGCCCAAAAAACAATCAGTATTTT; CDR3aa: CASQRRSGPKNNQYF
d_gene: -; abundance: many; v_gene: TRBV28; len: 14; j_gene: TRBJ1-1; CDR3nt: TGTGCCAGCAGTTTATGGGGGCTGGGCACTGAAGCTTTCTTT; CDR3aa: CASSLWGLGTEAFF
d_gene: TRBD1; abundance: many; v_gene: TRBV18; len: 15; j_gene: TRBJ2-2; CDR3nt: TGCGCCAGCAGCACCGGACAGGGGAACACCGGGGAGCTGTTTTTT; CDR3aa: CASSTGQGNTGELFF
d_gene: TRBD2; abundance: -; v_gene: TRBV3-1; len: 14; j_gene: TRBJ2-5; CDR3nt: TGTGCCAGCAGCCTGAGCGGGACTCGGGAGACCCAGTACTTC; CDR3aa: CASSLSGTRETQYF
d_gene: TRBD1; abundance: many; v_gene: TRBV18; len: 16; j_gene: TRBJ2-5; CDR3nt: TGTGCCAGCTCATCCTACAGGGGGCCTCCCCAAGAGACCCAGTACTTC; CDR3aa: CASSSYRGPPQETQYF
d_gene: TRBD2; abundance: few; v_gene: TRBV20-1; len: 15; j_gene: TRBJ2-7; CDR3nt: TGCAGTGCTAGAGATGGAAGCGGGGGGGCCTACGAGCAGTACTTC; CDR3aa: CSARDGSGGAYEQYF
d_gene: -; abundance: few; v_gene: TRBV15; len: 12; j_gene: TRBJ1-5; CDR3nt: TGTGCCACCAGCCAAGATAGGCAGCCCCAGCATTTT; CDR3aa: CATSQDRQPQHF
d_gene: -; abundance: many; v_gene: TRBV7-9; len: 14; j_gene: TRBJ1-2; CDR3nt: TGTGCCAGCAGCGCTAACACAGCTAACTATGGCTACACCTTC; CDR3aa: CASSANTANYGYTF
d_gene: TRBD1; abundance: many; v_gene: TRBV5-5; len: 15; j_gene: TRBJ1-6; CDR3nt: TGTGCCAGCAGCTTGGCCGGGACAGGCAATTCACCCCTCCACTTT; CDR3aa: CASSLAGTGNSPLHF
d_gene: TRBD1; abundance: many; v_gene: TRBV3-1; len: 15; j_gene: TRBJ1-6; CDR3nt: TGTGCCAGCAGCCCCCAGGGGGCATTTAATTCACCCCTCCACTTT; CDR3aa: CASSPQGAFNSPLHF
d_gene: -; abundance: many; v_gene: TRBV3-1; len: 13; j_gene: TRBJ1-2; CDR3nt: TGTGCCAGCAGCCCGCGACAGGCCTATGGCTACACCTTC; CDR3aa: CASSPRQAYGYTF
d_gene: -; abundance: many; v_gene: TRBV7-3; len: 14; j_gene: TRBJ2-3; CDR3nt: TGTGCCAGCAGCCAAGGGGACTTGGGTGGATCGCAGTATTTT; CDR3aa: CASSQGDLGGSQYF
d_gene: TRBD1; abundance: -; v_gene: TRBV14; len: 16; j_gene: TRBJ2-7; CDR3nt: TGTGCCAGCAGCCAAGCTAAGGGGACAGGGACTTACGAGCAGTACTTC; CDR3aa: CASSQAKGTGTYEQYF
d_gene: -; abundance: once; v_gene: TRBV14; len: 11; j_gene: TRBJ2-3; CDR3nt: TGTGCCAGCAGCCTGGGGGTCACGCAGTATTTT; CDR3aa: CASSLGVTQYF
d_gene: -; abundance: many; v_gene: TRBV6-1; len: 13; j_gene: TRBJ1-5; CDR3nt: TGTGCCAGCAGTGTTAGTTCGGTCCAGCCCCAGCATTTT; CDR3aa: CASSVSSVQPQHF
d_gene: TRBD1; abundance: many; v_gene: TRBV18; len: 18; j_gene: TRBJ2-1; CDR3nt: TGTGCCAGCTCACCAGGGACAGGGAGGGAAAGCTCCTACAATGAGCAGTTCTTC; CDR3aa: CASSPGTGRESSYNEQFF
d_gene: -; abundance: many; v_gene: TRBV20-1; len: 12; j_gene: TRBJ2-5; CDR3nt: TGCAGTGCGCCAACATACCAAGAGACCCAGTACTTC; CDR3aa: CSAPTYQETQYF
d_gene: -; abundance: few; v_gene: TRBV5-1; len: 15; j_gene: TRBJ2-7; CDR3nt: TGCGCCAGCAGCTTTATCCCAGGGTTGGAGGCCGAGCAGTACTTC; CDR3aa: CASSFIPGLEAEQYF
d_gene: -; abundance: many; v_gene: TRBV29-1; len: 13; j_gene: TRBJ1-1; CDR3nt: TGCAGCGTTGGGCCCCTCGGGGACACTGAAGCTTTCTTT; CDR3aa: CSVGPLGDTEAFF
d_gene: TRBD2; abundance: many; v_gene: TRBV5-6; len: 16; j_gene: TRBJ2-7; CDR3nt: TGTGCCAGCAGCTGGACGTCTAGCGGGAACTCCTACGAGCAGTACTTC; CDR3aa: CASSWTSSGNSYEQYF
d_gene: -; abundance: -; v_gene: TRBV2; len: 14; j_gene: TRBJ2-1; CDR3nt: TGTGCCAGCAGATTGTACACAAGTTACAATGAGCAGTTCTTC; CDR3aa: CASRLYTSYNEQFF
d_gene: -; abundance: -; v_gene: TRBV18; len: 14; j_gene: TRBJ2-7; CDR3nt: TGTGCCAGCTCACCAAAGGAAATAGGCAACGAGCAGTACTTC; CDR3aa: CASSPKEIGNEQYF
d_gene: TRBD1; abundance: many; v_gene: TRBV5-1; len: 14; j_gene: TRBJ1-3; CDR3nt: TGCGCCAGCAGCACGGACAGGGGCGGAAACACCATATATTTT; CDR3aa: CASSTDRGGNTIYF
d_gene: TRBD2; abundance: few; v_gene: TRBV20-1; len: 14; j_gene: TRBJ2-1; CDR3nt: TGCAGTGCAATAGCGGGAGGGGTGGGGAATGAGCAGTTCTTC; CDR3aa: CSAIAGGVGNEQFF
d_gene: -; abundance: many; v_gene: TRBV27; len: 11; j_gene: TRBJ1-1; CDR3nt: TGTGCCAGCAGGGGTAACACTGAAGCTTTCTTT; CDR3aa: CASRGNTEAFF
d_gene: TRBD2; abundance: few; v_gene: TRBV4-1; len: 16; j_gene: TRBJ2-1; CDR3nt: TGCGCCAGCAGCCAAGAATCGAGCGGGGTTGGCGGGGGGCAGTTCTTC; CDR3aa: CASSQESSGVGGGQFF
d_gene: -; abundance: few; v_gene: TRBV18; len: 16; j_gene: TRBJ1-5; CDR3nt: TGTGCCAGCTCACCGGAGAGGGGAGGAACGGGACAGCCCCAGCATTTT; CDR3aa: CASSPERGGTGQPQHF
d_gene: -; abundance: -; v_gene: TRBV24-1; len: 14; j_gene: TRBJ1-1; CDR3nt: TGTGCCACCAGTGCGGCGGGCTCGAACACTGAAGCTTTCTTT; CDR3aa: CATSAAGSNTEAFF
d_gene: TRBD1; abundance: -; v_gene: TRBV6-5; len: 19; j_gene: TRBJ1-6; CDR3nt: TGTGCCAGCAGTTACTCTTCGTCCTCAACCGGGACAGGGTTTTCACCCCTCCACTTT; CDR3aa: CASSYSSSSTGTGFSPLHF
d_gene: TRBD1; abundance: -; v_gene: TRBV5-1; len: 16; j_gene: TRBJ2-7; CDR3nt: TGCGCCAGCAGCGCCTCGACAGGGAATCCTTCGCGGGAGCAGTACTTC; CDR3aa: CASSASTGNPSREQYF
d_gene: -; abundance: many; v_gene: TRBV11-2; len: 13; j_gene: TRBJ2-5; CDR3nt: TGTGCCAGCAGCTTAGCGACGGAAGAGACCCAGTACTTC; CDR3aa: CASSLATEETQYF
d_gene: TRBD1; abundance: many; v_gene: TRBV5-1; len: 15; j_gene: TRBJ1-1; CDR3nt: TGCGCCAGCAGCCAAAGTCCCGGGACAGGGATTGAAGCTTTCTTT; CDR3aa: CASSQSPGTGIEAFF
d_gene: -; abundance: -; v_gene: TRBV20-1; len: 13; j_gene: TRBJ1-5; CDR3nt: TGCAGTGCTATTAGACAGGAGGATCAGCCCCAGCATTTT; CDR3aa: CSAIRQEDQPQHF
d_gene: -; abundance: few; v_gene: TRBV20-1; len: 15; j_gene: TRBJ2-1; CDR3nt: TGCAGTGCTAGAGGGGGGCCGATCGGCTACAATGAGCAGTTCTTC; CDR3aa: CSARGGPIGYNEQFF
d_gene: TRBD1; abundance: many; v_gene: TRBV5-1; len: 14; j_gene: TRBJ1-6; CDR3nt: TGCGCCAGCAGCACACAGGGGAGTAATTCACCCCTCCACTTT; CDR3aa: CASSTQGSNSPLHF
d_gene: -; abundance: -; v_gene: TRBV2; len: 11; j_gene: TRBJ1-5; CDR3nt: TGTGCCAGCAATGGGGGTGGGACCTCGCATTTT; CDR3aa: CASNGGGTSHF
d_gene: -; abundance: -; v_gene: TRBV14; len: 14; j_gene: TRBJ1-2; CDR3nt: TGTGCCAGCAGCCAAGGAGAGGGACGCTATGGCTACACCTTC; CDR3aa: CASSQGEGRYGYTF
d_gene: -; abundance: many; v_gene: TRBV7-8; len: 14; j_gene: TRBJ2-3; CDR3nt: TGTGCCAGCAGCTTAGTCTCGAGGGCAGATACGCAGTATTTT; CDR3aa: CASSLVSRADTQYF
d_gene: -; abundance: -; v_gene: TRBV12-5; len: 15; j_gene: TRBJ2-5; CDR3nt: TGTGCTAGTGGTTTGGATCTTGGCCAGGGCGAGACCCAGTACTTC; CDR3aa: CASGLDLGQGETQYF
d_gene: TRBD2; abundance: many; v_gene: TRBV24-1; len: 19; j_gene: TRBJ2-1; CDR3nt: TGTGCCACCAGTGACTCGGGACATACGGGACTAGCGGGGCTAAATGAGCAGTTCTTC; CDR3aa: CATSDSGHTGLAGLNEQFF
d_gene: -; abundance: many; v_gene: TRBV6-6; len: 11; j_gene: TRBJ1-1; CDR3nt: TGTGCCAGCTGGAACAGCCCTGTAGCTTTCTTT; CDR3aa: CASWNSPVAFF
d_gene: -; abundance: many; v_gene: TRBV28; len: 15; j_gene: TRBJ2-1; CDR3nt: TGTGCCAGCAGCGGGCAGGGGGGGGCTTACAATGAGCAGTTCTTC; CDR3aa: CASSGQGGAYNEQFF
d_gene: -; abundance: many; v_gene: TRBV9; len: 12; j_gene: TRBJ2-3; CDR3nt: TGTGCCAGCAGCACATGGGGCAATACGCAGTATTTT; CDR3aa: CASSTWGNTQYF
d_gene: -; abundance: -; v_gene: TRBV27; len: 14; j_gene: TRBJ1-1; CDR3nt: TGTGCCAGCAGTCCTGCATCTTTGAACACTGAAGCTTTCTTT; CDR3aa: CASSPASLNTEAFF
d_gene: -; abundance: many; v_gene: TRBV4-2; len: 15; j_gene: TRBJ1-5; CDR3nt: TGTGCCAGCAGCCAAGATATGGGGGGAAGTCAGCCCCAGCATTTT; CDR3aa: CASSQDMGGSQPQHF
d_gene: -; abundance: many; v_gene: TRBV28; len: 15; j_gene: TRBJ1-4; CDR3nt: TGTGCCAGCAGTTCCTCAGAGGGGTCGGGTGAAAAACTGTTTTTT; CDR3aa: CASSSSEGSGEKLFF
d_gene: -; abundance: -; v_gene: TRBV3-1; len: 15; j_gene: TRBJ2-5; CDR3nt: TGTGCCAGCAGCCAAGAGTTTGGTGGAGGGGAGACCCAGTACTTC; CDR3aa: CASSQEFGGGETQYF
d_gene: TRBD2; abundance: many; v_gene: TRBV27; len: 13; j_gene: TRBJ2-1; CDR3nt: TGTGCCAGCAGTTGGGCTAGCGGGGGAAAGCAGTTCTTC; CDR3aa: CASSWASGGKQFF
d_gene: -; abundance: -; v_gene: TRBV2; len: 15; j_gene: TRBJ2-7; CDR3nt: TGTGCCAGCAGTGAAGAAATAGGGGGAGTATTCGAGCAGTACTTC; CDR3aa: CASSEEIGGVFEQYF
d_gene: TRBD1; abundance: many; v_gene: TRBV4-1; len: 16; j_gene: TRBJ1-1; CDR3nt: TGCGCCAGCAGCCAACCACAGGGGAGAATGAACACTGAAGCTTTCTTT; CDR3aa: CASSQPQGRMNTEAFF
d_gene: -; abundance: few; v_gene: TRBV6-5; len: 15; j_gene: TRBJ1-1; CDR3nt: TGTGCCAGCAGTTACGGCGGGCAGGGTAGGGCTGAAGCTTTCTTT; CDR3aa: CASSYGGQGRAEAFF
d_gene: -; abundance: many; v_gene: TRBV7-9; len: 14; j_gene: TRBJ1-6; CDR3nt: TGTGCCAGCAGCGACATCCGTGGGGGAGTCCCCCTCCACTTT; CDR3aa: CASSDIRGGVPLHF
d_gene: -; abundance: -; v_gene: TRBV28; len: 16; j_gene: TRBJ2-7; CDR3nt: TGTGCCAGCAGTTTACCCATAGGGTCAGGACCCTACGAGCAGTACTTC; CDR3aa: CASSLPIGSGPYEQYF
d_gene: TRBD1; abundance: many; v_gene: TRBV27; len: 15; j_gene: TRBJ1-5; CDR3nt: TGTGCCAGCAGTTTAGTCGCGACAGGGGAAGAGCCCCAGCATTTT; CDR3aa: CASSLVATGEEPQHF
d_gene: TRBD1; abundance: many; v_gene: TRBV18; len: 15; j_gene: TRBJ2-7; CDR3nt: TGTGCCAGCTCACCACGTAGGCAGGGGGCGCGCGAGCAGTACTTC; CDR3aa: CASSPRRQGAREQYF
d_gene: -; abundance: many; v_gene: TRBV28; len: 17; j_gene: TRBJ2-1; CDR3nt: TGTGCCAGCAGCTCTCTAGCCTCCAGCGGCTCCTACAATGAGCAGTTCTTC; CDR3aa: CASSSLASSGSYNEQFF
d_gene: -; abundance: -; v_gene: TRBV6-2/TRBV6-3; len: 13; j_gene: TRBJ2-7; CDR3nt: TGTGCCAGCATGAGGGCGAGCTCCTACGAGCAGTACTTC; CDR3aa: CASMRASSYEQYF
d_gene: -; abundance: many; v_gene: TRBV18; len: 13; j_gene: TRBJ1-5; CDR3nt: TGTGCCAGCTCCTCTGTTCGGAATCAGCCCCAGCATTTT; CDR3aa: CASSSVRNQPQHF
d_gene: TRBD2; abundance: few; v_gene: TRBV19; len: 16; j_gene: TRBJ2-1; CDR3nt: TGTGCCAGTAGTCGGACTAGCGGGAGCTCCTACAATGAGCAGTTCTTC; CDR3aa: CASSRTSGSSYNEQFF